Below, 28 T cell receptor beta chains from the same sample are listed, as sequenced in a study of T cells in Graves' hyperthyroidism and ophthalmopathy. RNA transcripts served as the template for amplifying TCR beta CDR3 regions. First-round RT-PCR targeting the TCR CDR3 was performed with the HTBI primer set. TCRdb re-derived calls from the multiplex PCR reads in MiXCR, one entry per CDR3 protein. The data hold 490,000 or so distinct CDR3 sequences, with 46% observed a single time. Sequencing input: peripheral blood or thyroid tissue (not recorded which). The source is an adult woman with Graves' disease, either hyperthyroidism or ophthalmopathy (not recorded which).

The chain joins TRBV7-9 to TRBJ2-5, with D perhaps matching TRBD2 (6 bases). V shed 5 bases and J shed 7 bases, with 14 bases lying between them. The germline gives CDR1 SEHNR, CDR2 FQNEAQ (reference sequence). This CDR3 comprises 13 residues. The CDR3 nucleotides read TGTGCCAGCAGCCCGGAGGGGTCCAGGACCCAGTACTTC. Encoded protein: CASSPEGSRTQYF.

CDR3 loop: CASSIGTGLYEQYF. CDR3 in DNA: TGTGCCAGTAGTATCGGGACAGGCCTCTACGAGCAGTACTTC. The chain employs TRBV19 and TRBJ2-7; 8 positions match TRBD1. This CDR3 spans 14 amino acids. Germline trimming cut 3 bases from V and 3 bases from J; bases unmatched to any gene: 4. The germline CDR1 and CDR2 sequences are LNHDA and SQIVND (reference sequence).

The chain has TRBV25-1 and TRBJ1-6; maybe TRBD1 (5 bases). CDR1 MGHDK and CDR2 SYGVNS come from the germline V gene. The CDR3 runs to 13 residues. Between the trimmed V and J ends, which lost 7 bases and 8 bases, there was a span of 12 bases. The CDR3 nucleotides are TGTGCCAGCACCGGGACGGGGGATTCACCCCTCCACTTT. This gives the protein CASTGTGDSPLHF.

This clonotype was counted only a few times. The rearrangement joins TRBV24-1 to TRBJ1-5; the match to TRBD1 covers 7 bases. Trimming removed 7 bases from V and 6 bases from J; junction bases left unmatched: 5. Germline V lookup: CDR1 KGHDR, CDR2 SFDVKD. This CDR3 region has 13 residues. In DNA, the CDR3 is TGTGCCACCAGCGACAGGGTCTTTCAGCCCCAGCATTTT. Translated, it gives CATSDRVFQPQHF.

This chain's CDR3 is CASSSGQGGSGNTIYF. CDR3 nucleotide sequence: TGTGCCAGCAGCTCGGGACAGGGTGGTTCTGGAAACACCATATATTTT. V and J are TRBV7-9 and TRBJ1-3; 9 nucleotides align to TRBD1. The CDR3 contains 16 residues. Germline CDR1 SEHNR, CDR2 FQNEAQ (reference sequence). V shed 4 bases, J shed 1 base, and the junction held 5 bases outside the gene matches.

This sequence joins TRBV2 and TRBJ1-1; no clear D. Germline lookup yields CDR1 SNHLY and CDR2 FYNNEI. The CDR3 is 14 residues long. V lost 5 bases, J lost 1 base, and 11 bases lay in between. CDR3 amino acids: CASSYSDSNTEAFF. DNA for the CDR3: TGTGCCAGCAGTTACAGTGACTCGAACACTGAAGCTTTCTTT. Looking up the rest from reference TRBV2 and TRBJ1-1 gives the full variable domain: EPEVTQTPSHQVTQMGQEVILRCVPISNHLYFYWYRQILGQKVEFLVSFYNNEISEKSEIFDDQFSVERPDGSNFTLKIRSTKLEDSAMYFCASSYSDSNTEAFFGQGTRLTVV.

This clonotype was picked up many times. The J gene is TRBJ2-7, the V gene TRBV6-5; D is perhaps TRBD1 (8 bases). V lost 5 bases, J lost 5 bases, and 16 bases lay in between. The CDR3 contains 14 residues. From germline, CDR1 is MNHEY and CDR2 SVGAGI. The CDR3 bases are TGTGCCAGCAGTGTGGACAGGGAGGGTAACGAGCAGTACTTC. Amino acid sequence: CASSVDREGNEQYF.

About this clonotype: Just one base apart from a much larger clone, this may be a read error. J is TRBJ2-6 and V is TRBV10-3; D is ambiguous. V was shortened by 3 bases and J by 0 bases, with 12 bases between the two germline ends. This CDR3 spans 17 amino acids. Germline lookup yields CDR1 ENHRY and CDR2 SYGVKD. CDR3 sequence: CAISEWLALSGANVLTF. The DNA for the CDR3 is TGTGCCATCAGTGAATGGCTGGCGCTCTCTGGGGCCAACGTCCTGACTTTC.

This clonotype was recorded a few times. The chain joins TRBV24-1 to TRBJ2-5, with unresolved D. Trimming shortened V by 4 bases and J by 7 bases, and 0 bases separated the two germline ends. The germline CDR1 and CDR2 sequences are KGHDR and SFDVKD. The CDR3 runs to 9 residues. The CDR3 protein is CATSETQYF. The CDR3 DNA is TGTGCCACCAGTGAGACCCAGTACTTC.

V is TRBV20-1 and J is TRBJ2-7; TRBD2 matches at 15 bases. This CDR3 is 15 amino acids long. Germline V CDR1 and CDR2: DFQATT, SNEGSKA (reference sequence). V gave up 6 bases and J gave up 4 bases; unmatched junction bases: 7. The chain's CDR3 is CSAPGTSGGWYEQYF. The CDR3 DNA sequence: TGCAGTGCCCCCGGGACTAGCGGGGGGTGGTACGAGCAGTACTTC.

This clonotype was counted at least ten times. This chain uses TRBV20-1 with TRBJ1-5; TRBD1 is a possible D gene (5 bases). Germline V gene data show CDR1 as DFQATT and CDR2 as SNEGSKA (reference sequence). The CDR3 runs to 11 residues. The V and J ends lost 4 bases and 8 bases respectively, with 9 bases between them. CDR3 DNA sequence: TGCAGTGCTACTGGGGGGGAGCCCCAGCATTTT. Amino acid sequence: CSATGGEPQHF.

This clonotype was counted ten times or more. The rearrangement joins TRBV4-2 to TRBJ1-1, with D possibly matching TRBD1 (5 bases). Trimming stripped 3 bases from V and 3 bases from J, with 11 bases between. Germline values: CDR1 LGHNA, CDR2 YNFKEQ. The CDR3 is 14 amino acids. The CDR3 is CASSHGGGDTEAFF. The CDR3 nucleotides are TGTGCCAGCAGCCATGGAGGAGGGGACACTGAAGCTTTCTTT.

This clonotype occurred once. The chain combines TRBV14 with TRBJ1-1; D call uncertain. This CDR3 is built from 14 residues. Germline values: CDR1 SGHDN, CDR2 FVKESK. The ends were cut back, 3 bases at V and 1 base at J, with 9 bases in the middle. The CDR3 DNA sequence: TGTGCCAGCAGCCACACCGCAAAGAACACTGAAGCTTTCTTT. This encodes CASSHTAKNTEAFF.

A remark on this clonotype: The junction departs from the called germline gene at one end, perhaps through a read error. In nucleotides, the CDR3 is TGTGCTAGCAGCCAGGGCCCATCTGGGGCCAACGTCCTGACTTTC. This gives the protein CASSQGPSGANVLTF. The J gene is TRBJ2-6, the V gene TRBV7-6; D possibly corresponds to TRBD1 (5 bases). This CDR3 contains 15 residues. The germline V gene encodes CDR1 SGHVS and CDR2 FNYEAQ.

The rearrangement links TRBV15 to TRBJ1-3, with unresolved D. V lost 0 bases and J 4 bases, leaving 4 bases between the germline ends. Germline CDR1 reads LNHNV; CDR2 reads YYDKDF (reference sequence). This CDR3 region has 13 residues. The CDR3 bases are TGTGCCACCAGCAGAGATCCCGGAAACACCATATATTTT. It specifies CATSRDPGNTIYF. Full variable domain (outside the CDR3, taken from reference TRBV15 and TRBJ1-3): DAMVIQNPRYQVTQFGKPVTLSCSQTLNHNVMYWYQQKSSQAPKLLFHYYDKDFNNEADTPDNFQSRRPNTSFCFLDIRSPGLGDTAMYLCATSRDPGNTIYFGEGSWLTVV.

In this sample, this clonotype turned up a few times. J is TRBJ2-7 and V is TRBV5-6; D tentatively reads TRBD1 or TRBD2 (6 bases each). Germline values: CDR1 SGHDT, CDR2 YYEEEE. Deletions cut 4 bases from V and 1 base from J, with 18 bases between. The CDR3 has 16 amino acids. CDR3 coding DNA: TGTGCCAGCAGCCCTGGAGGGGGTGACGGTTCCTACGAGCAGTACTTC. The encoded protein is CASSPGGGDGSYEQYF.

At least ten counts were recorded for this clonotype. The chain links TRBV7-9 to TRBJ1-6; D perhaps matches TRBD1 (6 bases). Trimming left V 2 bases short and J 10 bases short, with 12 bases between. Germline V gives CDR1 SEHNR, CDR2 FQNEAQ (reference sequence). The CDR3 totals 14 residues. CDR3 sequence (DNA): TGTGCCAGCAGCTTATCAGGGGAGAGGTCACCCCTCCACTTT. As protein: CASSLSGERSPLHF.

A single count supports this clonotype. At one of its ends the junction is not consistent with the germline gene, which may arise from a read error. The genes are TRBV20-1 and TRBJ1-2; TRBD1 is a possible D gene (5 bases). Per germline, CDR1 DFQATT and CDR2 SNEGSKA (reference sequence). The CDR3 is 16 amino acids. The CDR3 DNA follows: TGCAGTGCTTTGACCTTACCAGGGCAGGGAAACTATGGCCACACCTTC. Protein: CSALTLPGQGNYGHTF.

This sequence joins TRBV3-1 and TRBJ2-7; no clear D gene. Trimming pared 4 bases from V and 2 bases from J, leaving 6 bases between. Germline V gene sequence: CDR1 LGHDT, CDR2 YNNKEL (reference sequence). This CDR3 is built from 12 residues. The CDR3 is CASSRGPYEQYF. In DNA, the CDR3 is TGTGCCAGCAGCCGCGGACCCTACGAGCAGTACTTC.

Only a few counts were recorded for this clonotype. At one end the junction does not follow the germline gene, possibly because of a read error. The gene calls are TRBV4-3 and TRBJ1-2, with D maybe TRBD1 (6 bases). The CDR3 runs to 16 residues. CDR1 LGHNA and CDR2 YSLEER come from the germline V gene. As DNA, the CDR3 is TGCGCCAGCAGCCAAGACCACGGGGGCTCCCCTAGGGACCCTTCCTTC. Protein: CASSQDHGGSPRDPSF.

This clonotype was seen repeatedly, ten times or more. The V call is TRBV2, the J call TRBJ1-3; the D gene is possibly TRBD1 (5 bases). Germline V gives CDR1 SNHLY, CDR2 FYNNEI. The V gene lost 5 bases and the J gene lost 0 bases, with 11 bases spanning the gap. The CDR3 is 15 amino acids. The CDR3 loop is CASSQRQSSGNTIYF. The CDR3 DNA follows: TGTGCCAGCAGTCAACGACAGAGCTCTGGAAACACCATATATTTT. The full variable domain, its missing parts supplied by reference TRBV2 and TRBJ1-3, is EPEVTQTPSHQVTQMGQEVILRCVPISNHLYFYWYRQILGQKVEFLVSFYNNEISEKSEIFDDQFSVERPDGSNFTLKIRSTKLEDSAMYFCASSQRQSSGNTIYFGEGSWLTVV.

This clonotype was seen at least ten times. The chain couples TRBV20-1 to TRBJ2-2; TRBD2 might be the D (6 bases). The germline CDR1 and CDR2 sequences are DFQATT and SNEGSKA (reference sequence). The ends were cut back, 6 bases at V and 5 bases at J, with 13 bases in the middle. The CDR3 spans 13 residues. CDR3 amino acids: CSANRRVTGELFF. CDR3 nucleotide sequence: TGCAGTGCCAATAGGAGGGTGACCGGGGAGCTGTTTTTT.

This clonotype was detected ten times or more. The rearrangement joins TRBV11-3 to TRBJ2-5; 7 nucleotides line up with TRBD1. Germline CDR1 is SGHNT and CDR2 is YENEEA. The CDR3 is 15 residues long. The trim removed 5 bases at V and 5 bases at J, leaving 11 bases unmatched. CDR3 region: CASSPRQGIGETQYF. The CDR3 nucleotides read TGTGCCAGCAGCCCAAGACAGGGAATTGGGGAGACCCAGTACTTC.

This chain uses TRBV10-3 with TRBJ2-7; D possibly corresponds to TRBD1 (6 bases). V shed 2 bases and J shed 9 bases, with 14 bases lying between them. Germline lookup yields CDR1 ENHRY and CDR2 SYGVKD. The length of the CDR3 is 13 residues. The CDR3 sequence is CAISEEGEGLQYF. The CDR3 DNA reads TGTGCCATCAGTGAGGAGGGGGAAGGTCTGCAGTACTTC.

In its sample, this clonotype was seen a few times. The V and J genes are TRBV29-1 and TRBJ1-2; tentative D call: TRBD1 (5 bases). CDR3 size: 12 residues. V was clipped by 5 bases and J by 6 bases, with 13 bases between them. Looked up from germline, CDR1 is SQVTM and CDR2 is ANQGSEA. The CDR3 region is CSVPVRGDGYTF. The CDR3 DNA follows: TGCAGCGTTCCAGTTCGGGGGGATGGCTACACCTTC.

Concerning this clonotype itself: A read error may produce the germline difference seen at one junction end. The V gene is TRBV7-9, the J gene TRBJ1-2, with D unresolved. Germline values: CDR1 SEHNR, CDR2 FQNEAQ (reference sequence). The length of the CDR3 is 14 residues. The CDR3 protein is CAGSPPRSGYGYTF. The CDR3 nucleotides are TGTGCCGGCAGCCCCCCCAGGAGCGGTTATGGCTACACCTTC.

The chain is built from TRBV24-1 and TRBJ1-1; D possibly corresponds to TRBD1 (5 bases). Germline V gene lookup returns CDR1 KGHDR and CDR2 SFDVKD. CDR3 length equals 14 residues. Between the trimmed V and J ends, which lost 5 bases and 2 bases, there was a span of 11 bases. Written as DNA, the CDR3 is TGTGCCACCAGTGGGGACGTCTACAACACTGAAGCTTTCTTT. It yields the protein CATSGDVYNTEAFF.

This chain connects TRBV10-3 to TRBJ2-5, with TRBD1 identical over 8 bases. V trimming: 7 bases; J trimming: 2 bases; junction bases outside the gene matches: 6. This CDR3 region has 14 residues. Germline V gives CDR1 ENHRY, CDR2 SYGVKD. The CDR3 DNA sequence: TGTGCCATCAACTCCGGGACAGGACAAGAGACCCAGTACTTC. Encoded protein: CAINSGTGQETQYF.